The 12 T cell receptor beta chains listed next were all sequenced from one sample in a study of blood T cell repertoires in COVID-19. Data came from immunoSEQ multiplex PCR; TCRdb stores just in-frame clones and leaves some out. This sample has about 180,000 clones; approximately 86% occur once, and the top ten carry approximately 0.5%. Sequences were obtained from peripheral blood. The origin of the receptors is a man between 60 and 70 years old with COVID-19, enrolled during active disease.

As to this clone: The junction shows a germline mismatch at one end, possibly a read error. This chain uses TRBV28 with TRBJ2-7, with 7 bases matching TRBD1. The germline V gene encodes CDR1 MDHEN and CDR2 SYDVKM. There are 14 residues in the CDR3. CDR3 sequence: CASSIQTGNPQWHF. The DNA for the CDR3 is TGTGCCAGCAGTATACAGACAGGGAACCCCCAGTGGCACTTC.

This chain connects TRBV10-3 to TRBJ1-4; D unclear. V was shortened by 9 bases and J by 6 bases, with 5 bases between the two germline ends. The germline gives CDR1 ENHRY, CDR2 SYGVKD. This CDR3 contains 10 residues. The CDR3 nucleotides read TGTGCCATAGGAGATGAAAAACTGTTTTTT. This translates into CAIGDEKLFF.

The rearrangement links TRBV5-1 to TRBJ1-3; 8 bases map to TRBD1. This CDR3 contains 14 residues. In germline, CDR1 is SGHRS, CDR2 YFSETQ. Losses at the gene ends were 5 bases for V and 4 bases for J; bases not matched to a gene: 5. For the CDR3, the DNA is TGCGCCAGCAGAGTGACAGGGGCGGGAAACACCATATATTTT. Its protein product is CASRVTGAGNTIYF.

The chain carries TRBV5-1 and TRBJ2-2; TRBD1 matches at 7 bases. This CDR3 is built from 15 residues. The germline V gene encodes CDR1 SGHRS and CDR2 YFSETQ. Trimming at V came to 3 bases and at J to 2 bases, leaving 4 bases not matched to a gene. The CDR3 coding sequence is TGCGCCAGCAGCTACCGACAGGGAAACACCGGGGAGCTGTTTTTT. It translates to CASSYRQGNTGELFF. Variable domain in full (rest from reference TRBV5-1 and TRBJ2-2): KAGVTQTPRYLIKTRGQQVTLSCSPISGHRSVSWYQQTPGQGLQFLFEYFSETQRNKGNFPGRFSGRQFSNSRSEMNVSTLELGDSALYLCASSYRQGNTGELFFGEGSRLTVL.

The chain couples TRBV18 to TRBJ1-4; D call uncertain. Deletions cut 3 bases from V and 0 bases from J, with 11 bases between. From germline, CDR1 is KGHSH and CDR2 LQKENI. The CDR3 is 16 residues long. CDR3 in amino acids: CASSPIGVATNEKLFF. As DNA, the CDR3 is TGTGCCAGCTCACCGATCGGAGTTGCAACTAATGAAAAACTGTTTTTT. The full variable domain, with the rest looked up from reference TRBV18 and TRBJ1-4, is NAGVMQNPRHLVRRRGQEARLRCSPMKGHSHVYWYRQLPEEGLKFMVYLQKENIIDESGMPKERFSAEFPKEGPSILRIQQVVRGDSAAYFCASSPIGVATNEKLFFGSGTQLSVL.

This chain uses TRBV11-3 with TRBJ1-1; perhaps TRBD1 as D (5 bases). The CDR3 extends over 11 amino acids. CDR1 and CDR2 from the germline V gene are SGHNT and YENEEA. V was clipped by 5 bases and J by 10 bases, with 11 bases between them. CDR3 DNA sequence: TGTGCCAGCAGCCCAGGGCCGGTAGCTTTCTTT. This codes for CASSPGPVAFF. The whole variable domain, filled in from reference TRBV11-3 and TRBJ1-1, reads EAGVVQSPRYKIIEKKQPVAFWCNPISGHNTLYWYLQNLGQGPELLIRYENEEAVDDSQLPKDRFSAERLKGVDSTLKIQPAELGDSAVYLCASSPGPVAFFGQGTRLTVV.

This clone was seen only once. The V gene is TRBV18, the J gene TRBJ1-2; weak D call: TRBD1 (6 bases). Deletions cut 4 bases from V and 0 bases from J, with 15 bases between. CDR3 length equals 16 residues. Germline V gene data show CDR1 as KGHSH and CDR2 as LQKENI. CDR3 DNA: TGTGCCAGCTCACTACCTCAGGGGCCCACTAACTATGGCTACACCTTC. It is translated as CASSLPQGPTNYGYTF.

This chain links TRBV28 with TRBJ1-4, with 8 bases that match TRBD1. Per the germline V gene, CDR1 is MDHEN and CDR2 is SYDVKM. V lost 4 bases to trimming and J lost 1 base; unmatched junction nucleotides: 5. The CDR3 sequence is 16 residues long. CDR3 coding DNA: TGTGCCAGCAGTTCCGGGACAGGCGTAACTAATGAAAAACTGTTTTTT. Translated, it gives CASSSGTGVTNEKLFF. The variable domain in full, with the rest retrieved from reference TRBV28 and TRBJ1-4, is DVKVTQSSRYLVKRTGEKVFLECVQDMDHENMFWYRQDPGLGLRLIYFSYDVKMKEKGDIPEGYSVSREKKERFSLILESASTNQTSMYLCASSSGTGVTNEKLFFGSGTQLSVL.

The chain couples TRBV4-3 to TRBJ2-2, with 8 positions matching TRBD2. Germline values: CDR1 LGHNA, CDR2 YSLEER. Germline trimming cut 1 base from V and 4 bases from J; bases unmatched to any gene: 2. The CDR3 sequence is 15 residues long. The CDR3 protein is CASSQVGRGTGELFF. In DNA form, the CDR3 reads TGCGCCAGCAGCCAAGTCGGGAGGGGCACCGGGGAGCTGTTTTTT.

The V gene is TRBV7-2, the J gene TRBJ1-1; the D gene is possibly TRBD1 (6 bases). The germline V gene encodes CDR1 SGHTA and CDR2 FQGNSA. V was pared by 5 bases and J by 1 base, with 8 bases between. The CDR3 length is 13 residues. The CDR3 DNA is TGTGCCAGCAGCGCGGACAGGAACACTGAAGCTTTCTTT. Residues: CASSADRNTEAFF.

The table lists this clone with a few counts. This rearrangement joins TRBV9 to TRBJ2-6; possibly TRBD1 for D (6 bases). The CDR3 extends over 18 amino acids. Germline-derived CDR1 and CDR2 are SGDLS and YYNGEE. V was trimmed by 5 bases and J by 0 bases, leaving 18 bases between them. The chain's CDR3 is CASSPTKQGLSGANVLTF. For the CDR3, the DNA is TGTGCCAGCAGTCCGACCAAACAGGGCCTCTCTGGGGCCAACGTCCTGACTTTC.

This clone showed up just a few times. The rearrangement links TRBV11-3 to TRBJ1-6; weak D call: TRBD1 (5 bases). The germline gives CDR1 SGHNT, CDR2 YENEEA. With 5 bases removed from V and 4 bases from J, the gap between germline ends came to 12 bases. The CDR3 length is 15 residues. This CDR3 reads CASSTSTAYNSPLHF. The CDR3 nucleotides are TGTGCCAGCAGCACTTCGACAGCTTATAATTCACCCCTCCACTTT. The full variable domain, in which reference TRBV11-3 and TRBJ1-6 provide the parts outside the CDR3, is EAGVVQSPRYKIIEKKQPVAFWCNPISGHNTLYWYLQNLGQGPELLIRYENEEAVDDSQLPKDRFSAERLKGVDSTLKIQPAELGDSAVYLCASSTSTAYNSPLHFGNGTRLTVT.